A selection of T cell receptor beta chains follows, all from one sample in a study of early T cells in non-severe SARS-CoV-2 infection. TCRdb re-called the 5' RACE reads with MiXCR, one entry per CDR3 protein. Found here are 75,000 to 90,000 distinct CDR3 sequences, 8.5% to 12% of them singletons; the top ten hold around 7.5%. The sequencing here drew on whole blood, taken at baseline. The receptor set was obtained from an adult who was a healthcare worker with PCR-confirmed SARS-CoV-2 infection or an uninfected control (not recorded which). The CDR3 runs from the conserved cysteine through the conserved F or W.

v_call	cdr3_aa
TRBV5-4	CASSLPGQHYGYTF
TRBV7-9	CASSLDKAGVAYEQYF
TRBV28	CASTPGQGYTEAFF
TRBV20-1	CSASSPHTPYNEQFF
TRBV12-3/TRBV12-4	CASSLIGSTDTQYF
TRBV3-1	CASSQQGRLSGNTIYF
TRBV6-6	CASSPLSGRMGYNEQFF
TRBV7-9	CASSRRDLAGGRDTQYF
TRBV21-1	CASSKISTGNTIYF
TRBV20-1	CSARTGLVAYNEQFF
TRBV5-1	CASSLDGYSGANVLTF
TRBV3-1	CASSPRLRDEQFF
TRBV7-9	CASSFPLEADTQYF
TRBV5-8	CATGQLLPYEQYF
TRBV28	CASSQSGRTYEQYF
TRBV6-1	CASSEQPGSLNSPLHF
TRBV3-1	CASSRAGDRIHEQFF
TRBV7-9	CASSSLGRQETQYF
TRBV5-1	CASSLERGRTEAFF
TRBV7-2	CASSPGQTYNSPLHF
TRBV7-6	CATGVGRDPDTQYF
TRBV27	CASSRSVTDTQYF
TRBV9	CASSPGLGSSYNEQFF